A selection of T cell receptor beta chains follows, all from one sample in a study of CXCR3-negative and CXCR3-positive naive CD8 T cells. From the 5' RACE reads, TCRdb lists one entry per CDR3 protein and no DNA. The sample features tens of thousands of distinct CDR3 sequences, with around 0.53% in its top ten. The sample taken for sequencing was naive CXCR3+ CD8+ T cells from blood. Receptor source: a human donor in good health. Some clones in this sample may be carry-over from other donors' samples. The CDR3 runs from the conserved cysteine through the conserved F or W. The order of the fields is J gene, V gene, CDR3 protein.

J: TRBJ2-1
V: TRBV23-1
CDR3: CASSQVLFGPNQGEQFF

J: TRBJ2-1
V: TRBV29-1
CDR3: CSVVLGQGGNEPFF

J: TRBJ1-3
V: TRBV29-1
CDR3: CSVEEFSETGNTIYF

J: TRBJ1-5
V: TRBV7-2
CDR3: CASSLEGQGAGGNQPQHF

J: TRBJ2-3
V: TRBV6-6
CDR3: CASSYLSRSEEGADTQYF

J: TRBJ1-2
V: TRBV4-3
CDR3: CASSQFRSNYGYTF

J: TRBJ2-5
V: TRBV7-3
CDR3: CASSLILKETQYF

J: TRBJ2-7
V: TRBV11-1
CDR3: CASSFGGLLSYEQYF

J: TRBJ2-5
V: TRBV18
CDR3: CASSPPEVAGVETQYF

J: TRBJ1-2
V: TRBV3-1
CDR3: CASSRGQFPNYGYTF

J: TRBJ2-3
V: TRBV29-1
CDR3: CSVEDWDSASTDTQYF

J: TRBJ2-1
V: TRBV14
CDR3: CASSPRFYNEQFF

J: TRBJ1-2
V: TRBV28
CDR3: CASSAGYYGYTF

J: TRBJ2-5
V: TRBV20-1
CDR3: CSAPPPGARETQYF

J: TRBJ2-7
V: TRBV24-1
CDR3: CATSDLQSVHEQYF

J: TRBJ2-3
V: TRBV6-5
CDR3: CASRTGTGVPTDTQYF

J: TRBJ1-4
V: TRBV9
CDR3: CASSSTGTSNEKLFF

J: TRBJ1-3
V: TRBV28
CDR3: CASSLTGTGGYAGNTIYF

J: TRBJ2-7
V: TRBV6-5
CDR3: CASSYRALRSYEQYF

J: TRBJ1-1
V: TRBV27
CDR3: CASSQGRTTEAFF

J: TRBJ2-3
V: TRBV18
CDR3: CASSPSRAGVVDTQYF

J: TRBJ1-2
V: TRBV27
CDR3: CASSFFGGYGYTF

J: TRBJ2-1
V: TRBV11-2
CDR3: CASISPSGGDLRRYNEQFF

J: TRBJ2-3
V: TRBV20-1
CDR3: CSAESSGGNTQYF

J: TRBJ2-7
V: TRBV19
CDR3: CASSIDNRKGSYEQYF

J: TRBJ1-6
V: TRBV5-1
CDR3: CASGETATTLHF

J: TRBJ1-1
V: TRBV19
CDR3: CASSIGFTDLGTEAFF

J: TRBJ2-1
V: TRBV27
CDR3: CASSLLTSVDDEQFF

J: TRBJ2-3
V: TRBV18
CDR3: CASSPSPLTLETDTQYF

J: TRBJ1-1
V: TRBV12-3/TRBV12-4
CDR3: CAQEASSTEAFF

J: TRBJ2-7
V: TRBV28
CDR3: CASSSPREGAGYEQYF

J: TRBJ2-4
V: TRBV11-3
CDR3: CASTQRSDIQYF

J: TRBJ2-7
V: TRBV5-6
CDR3: CASNSGTETYEQYF

J: TRBJ1-1
V: TRBV12-3/TRBV12-4
CDR3: CASSSTAEAFF

J: TRBJ2-3
V: TRBV6-2/TRBV6-3
CDR3: CASIPSMRDTQYF

J: TRBJ2-7
V: TRBV5-4
CDR3: CASSYRTGPSSYEQYF

J: TRBJ2-7
V: TRBV28
CDR3: CASSSYRGLRNEQYF

J: TRBJ2-1
V: TRBV6-2/TRBV6-3
CDR3: CASSPDGGDEQFF

J: TRBJ2-1
V: TRBV29-1
CDR3: CSVNIVDRSYNEQFF

J: TRBJ2-5
V: TRBV27
CDR3: CASRPGYQETQYF

J: TRBJ1-1
V: TRBV30
CDR3: CACEYRAEAFF

J: TRBJ2-7
V: TRBV7-6
CDR3: CASSWTSGSYEQYF

J: TRBJ1-2
V: TRBV27
CDR3: CASRTQGTYGYTF

J: TRBJ2-5
V: TRBV28
CDR3: CASSFDRAAQETQYF

J: TRBJ2-1
V: TRBV7-9
CDR3: CASSAASGWYNEQFF

J: TRBJ2-4
V: TRBV12-3/TRBV12-4
CDR3: CASSPRTSENIQYF

J: TRBJ1-2
V: TRBV29-1
CDR3: CSVEWVRDRSSLDYGYTF

J: TRBJ2-2
V: TRBV11-3
CDR3: CASSSSGAANTGELFF

J: TRBJ1-6
V: TRBV10-3
CDR3: CASHDSVNSPLHF

J: TRBJ1-4
V: TRBV28
CDR3: CASRGQGAEKLFF

J: TRBJ2-7
V: TRBV15
CDR3: CATSRDQGVRNEQYF

J: TRBJ2-7
V: TRBV23-1
CDR3: CPEIGGSHTYEQYF

J: TRBJ2-3
V: TRBV7-6
CDR3: CASSLTPILQDTQYF

J: TRBJ2-1
V: TRBV6-5
CDR3: CASSHGGKAVDEQFF

J: TRBJ2-1
V: TRBV7-9
CDR3: CASSSGSYYNEQFF

J: TRBJ2-1
V: TRBV29-1
CDR3: CSVEETGWEDEQFF

J: TRBJ1-2
V: TRBV7-9
CDR3: CASSSRQENYGYTF